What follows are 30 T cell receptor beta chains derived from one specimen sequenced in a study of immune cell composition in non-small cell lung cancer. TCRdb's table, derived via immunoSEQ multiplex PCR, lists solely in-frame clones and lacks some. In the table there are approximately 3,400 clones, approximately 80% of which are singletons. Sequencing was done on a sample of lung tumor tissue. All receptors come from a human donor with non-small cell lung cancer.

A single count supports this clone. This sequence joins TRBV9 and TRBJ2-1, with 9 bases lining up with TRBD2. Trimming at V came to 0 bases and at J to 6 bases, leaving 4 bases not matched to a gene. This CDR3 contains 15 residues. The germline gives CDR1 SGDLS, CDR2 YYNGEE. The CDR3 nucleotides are TGTGCCAGCAGCGTAGCTAGCGGGGAAGGCAATGAGCAGTTCTTC. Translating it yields CASSVASGEGNEQFF.

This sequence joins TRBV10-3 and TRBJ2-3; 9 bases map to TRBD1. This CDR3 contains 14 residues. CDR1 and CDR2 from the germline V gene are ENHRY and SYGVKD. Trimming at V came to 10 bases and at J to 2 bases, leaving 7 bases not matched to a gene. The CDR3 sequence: CATGQGMVTDTQYF. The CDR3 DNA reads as TGTGCCACCGGACAGGGGATGGTCACAGATACGCAGTATTTT.

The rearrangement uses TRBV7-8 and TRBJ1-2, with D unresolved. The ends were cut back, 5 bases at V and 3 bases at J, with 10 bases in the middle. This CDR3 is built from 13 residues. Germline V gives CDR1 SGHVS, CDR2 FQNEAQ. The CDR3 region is CASSPRGDYGYTF. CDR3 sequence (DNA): TGTGCCAGCAGCCCCCGGGGAGACTATGGCTACACCTTC.

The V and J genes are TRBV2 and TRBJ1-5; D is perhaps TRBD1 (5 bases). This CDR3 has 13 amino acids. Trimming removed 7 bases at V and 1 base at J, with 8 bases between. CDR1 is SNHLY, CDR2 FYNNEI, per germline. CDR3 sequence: CASKDTSNQPQHF. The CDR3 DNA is TGTGCCAGCAAGGACACCAGCAATCAGCCCCAGCATTTT.

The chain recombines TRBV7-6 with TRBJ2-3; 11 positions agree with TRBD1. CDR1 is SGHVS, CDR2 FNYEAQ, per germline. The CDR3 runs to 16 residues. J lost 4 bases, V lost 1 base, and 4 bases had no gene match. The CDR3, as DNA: TGTGCCAGCAGCTTAGGGGGGACAGGGGGATCAGATACGCAGTATTTT. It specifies CASSLGGTGGSDTQYF.

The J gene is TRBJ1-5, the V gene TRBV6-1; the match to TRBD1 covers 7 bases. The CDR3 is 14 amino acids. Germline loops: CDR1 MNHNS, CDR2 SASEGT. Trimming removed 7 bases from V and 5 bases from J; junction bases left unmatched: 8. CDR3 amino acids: CASNDRVPDQPQHF. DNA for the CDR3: TGTGCCAGCAACGACAGGGTCCCCGATCAGCCCCAGCATTTT.

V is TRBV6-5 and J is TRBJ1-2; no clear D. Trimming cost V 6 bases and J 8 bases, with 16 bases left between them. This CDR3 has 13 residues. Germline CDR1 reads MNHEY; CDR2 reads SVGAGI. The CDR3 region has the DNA TGTGCCAGCAGCCTCCTTTCTCCCAGGGGCTACACCTTC. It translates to CASSLLSPRGYTF.

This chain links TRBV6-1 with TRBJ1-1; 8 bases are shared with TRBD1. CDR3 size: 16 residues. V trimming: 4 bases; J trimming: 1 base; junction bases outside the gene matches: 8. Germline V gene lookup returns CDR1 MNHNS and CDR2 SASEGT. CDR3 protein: CASSATFGQGNTEAFF. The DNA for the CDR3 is TGTGCCAGCAGTGCAACCTTCGGACAGGGGAACACTGAAGCTTTCTTT.

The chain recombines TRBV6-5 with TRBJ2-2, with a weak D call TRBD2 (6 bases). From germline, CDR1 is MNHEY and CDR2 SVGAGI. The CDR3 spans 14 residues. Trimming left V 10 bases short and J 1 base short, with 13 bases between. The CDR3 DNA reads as TGTGCCACCCGGGAGTACGAGAACACCGGGGAGCTGTTTTTT. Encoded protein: CATREYENTGELFF.

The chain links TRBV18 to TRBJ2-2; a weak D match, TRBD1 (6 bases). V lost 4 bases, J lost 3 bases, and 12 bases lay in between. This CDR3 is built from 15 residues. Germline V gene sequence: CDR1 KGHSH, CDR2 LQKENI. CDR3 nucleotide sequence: TGTGCCAGCTCACGAAGGTCAGGGGACACCGGGGAGCTGTTTTTT. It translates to CASSRRSGDTGELFF.

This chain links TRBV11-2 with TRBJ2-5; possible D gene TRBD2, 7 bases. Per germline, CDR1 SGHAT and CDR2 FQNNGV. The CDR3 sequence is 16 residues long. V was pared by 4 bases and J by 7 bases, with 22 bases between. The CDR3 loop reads CASSSEGDYAWVTQYF. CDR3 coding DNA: TGTGCCAGCAGCTCCGAGGGGGACTATGCCTGGGTGACCCAGTACTTC. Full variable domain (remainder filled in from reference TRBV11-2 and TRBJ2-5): EAGVAQSPRYKIIEKRQSVAFWCNPISGHATLYWYQQILGQGPKLLIQFQNNGVVDDSQLPKDRFSAERLKGVDSTLKIQPAKLEDSAVYLCASSSEGDYAWVTQYFGPGTRLLVL.

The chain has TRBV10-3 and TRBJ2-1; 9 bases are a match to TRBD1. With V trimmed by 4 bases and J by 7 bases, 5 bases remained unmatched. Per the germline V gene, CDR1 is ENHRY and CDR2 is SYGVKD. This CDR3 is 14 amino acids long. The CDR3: CAISGRGQGNEQFF. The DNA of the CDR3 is TGTGCCATCAGTGGCCGAGGACAGGGGAATGAGCAGTTCTTC.

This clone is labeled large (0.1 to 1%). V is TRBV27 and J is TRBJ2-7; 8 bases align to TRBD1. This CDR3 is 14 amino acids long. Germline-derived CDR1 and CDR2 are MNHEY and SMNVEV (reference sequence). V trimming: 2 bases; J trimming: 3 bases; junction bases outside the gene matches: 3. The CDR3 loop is CASSLQGANYEQYF. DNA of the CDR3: TGTGCCAGCAGTTTACAGGGGGCCAACTACGAGCAGTACTTC.

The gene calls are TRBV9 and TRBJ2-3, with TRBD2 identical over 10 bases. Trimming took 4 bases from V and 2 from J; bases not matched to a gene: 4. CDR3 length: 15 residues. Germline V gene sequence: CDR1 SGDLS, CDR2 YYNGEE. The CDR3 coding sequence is TGTGCCAGCAGCCTAAGCGGGGGGGTCACAGATACGCAGTATTTT. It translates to CASSLSGGVTDTQYF.

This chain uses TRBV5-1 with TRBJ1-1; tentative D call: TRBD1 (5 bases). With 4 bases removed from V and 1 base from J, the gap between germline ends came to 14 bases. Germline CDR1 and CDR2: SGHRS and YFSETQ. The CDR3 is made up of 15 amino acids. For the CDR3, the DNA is TGCGCCAGCAGCCTGGAACCCCAGGGGAACACTGAAGCTTTCTTT. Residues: CASSLEPQGNTEAFF. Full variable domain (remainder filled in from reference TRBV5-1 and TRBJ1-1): KAGVTQTPRYLIKTRGQQVTLSCSPISGHRSVSWYQQTPGQGLQFLFEYFSETQRNKGNFPGRFSGRQFSNSRSEMNVSTLELGDSALYLCASSLEPQGNTEAFFGQGTRLTVV.

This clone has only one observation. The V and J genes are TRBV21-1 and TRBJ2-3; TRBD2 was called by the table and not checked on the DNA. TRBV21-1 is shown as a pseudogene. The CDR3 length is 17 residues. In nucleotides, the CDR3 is TGTGCCAGCAGCAACCTCCGGGGGGCCGGTAGCACAGATACGCAGTATTTT. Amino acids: CASSNLRGAGSTDTQYF.

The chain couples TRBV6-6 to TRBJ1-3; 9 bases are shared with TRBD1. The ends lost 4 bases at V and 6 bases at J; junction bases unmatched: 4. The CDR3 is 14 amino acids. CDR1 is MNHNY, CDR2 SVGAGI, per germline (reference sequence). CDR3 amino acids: CASSLTGGINTIYF. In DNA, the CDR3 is TGTGCCAGCAGTTTAACAGGGGGCATAAACACCATATATTTT.

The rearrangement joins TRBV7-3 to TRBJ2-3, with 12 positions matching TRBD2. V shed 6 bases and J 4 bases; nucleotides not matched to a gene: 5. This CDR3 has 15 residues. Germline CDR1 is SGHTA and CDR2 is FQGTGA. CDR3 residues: CASSTSGGYSDTQYF. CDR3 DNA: TGTGCCAGCAGTACTAGCGGGGGGTATTCAGATACGCAGTATTTT.

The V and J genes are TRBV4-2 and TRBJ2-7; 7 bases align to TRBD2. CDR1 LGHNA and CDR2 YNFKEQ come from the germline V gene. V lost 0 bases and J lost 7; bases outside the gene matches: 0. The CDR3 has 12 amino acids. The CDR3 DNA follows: TGTGCCAGCAGCCAAGAAGCGGGGGAGCAGTACTTC. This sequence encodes CASSQEAGEQYF.

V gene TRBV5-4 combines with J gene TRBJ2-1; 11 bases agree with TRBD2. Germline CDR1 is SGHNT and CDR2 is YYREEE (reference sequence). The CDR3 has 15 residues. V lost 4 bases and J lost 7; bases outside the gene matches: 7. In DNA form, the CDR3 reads TGTGCCAGCAGCGAGACTAGCGGGATCCCAAATGAGCAGTTCTTC. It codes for CASSETSGIPNEQFF.

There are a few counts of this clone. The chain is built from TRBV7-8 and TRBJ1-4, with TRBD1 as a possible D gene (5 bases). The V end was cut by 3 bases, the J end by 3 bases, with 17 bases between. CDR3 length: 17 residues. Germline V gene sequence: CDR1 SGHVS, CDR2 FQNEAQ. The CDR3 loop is CASSFGLGRGSNEKLFF. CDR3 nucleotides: TGTGCCAGCAGCTTCGGGCTGGGGCGGGGGTCTAATGAAAAACTGTTTTTT.

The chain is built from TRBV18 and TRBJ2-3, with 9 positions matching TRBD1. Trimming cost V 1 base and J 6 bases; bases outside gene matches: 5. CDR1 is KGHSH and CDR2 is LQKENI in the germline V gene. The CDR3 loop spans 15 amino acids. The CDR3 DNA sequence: TGTGCCAGCTCACCACGGGGACAGGGAGGGGATACGCAGTATTTT. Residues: CASSPRGQGGDTQYF.

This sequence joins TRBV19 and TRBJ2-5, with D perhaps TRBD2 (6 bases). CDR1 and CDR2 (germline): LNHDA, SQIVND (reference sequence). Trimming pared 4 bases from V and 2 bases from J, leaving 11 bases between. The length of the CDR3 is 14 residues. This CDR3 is CASSRRVAQETQYF. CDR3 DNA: TGTGCCAGTAGTAGGAGGGTGGCGCAAGAGACCCAGTACTTC.

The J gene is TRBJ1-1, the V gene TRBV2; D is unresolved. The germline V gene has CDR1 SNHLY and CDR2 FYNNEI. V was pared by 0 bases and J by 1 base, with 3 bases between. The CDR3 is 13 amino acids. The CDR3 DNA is TGTGCCAGCAGTGAAGCGGCGAACACTGAAGCTTTCTTT. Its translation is CASSEAANTEAFF. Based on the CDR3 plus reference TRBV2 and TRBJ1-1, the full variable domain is EPEVTQTPSHQVTQMGQEVILRCVPISNHLYFYWYRQILGQKVEFLVSFYNNEISEKSEIFDDQFSVERPDGSNFTLKIRSTKLEDSAMYFCASSEAANTEAFFGQGTRLTVV.

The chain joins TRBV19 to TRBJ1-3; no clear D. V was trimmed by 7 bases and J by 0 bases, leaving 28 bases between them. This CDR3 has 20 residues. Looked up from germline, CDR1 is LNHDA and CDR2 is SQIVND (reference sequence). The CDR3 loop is CASTPPVGEVSSFSGNTIYF. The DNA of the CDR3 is TGTGCCAGTACCCCCCCGGTCGGGGAAGTCTCATCTTTCTCTGGAAACACCATATATTTT.

CDR3 loop: CASSPGTGTRGGYTF. Here the CDR3 DNA reads TGTGCCAGCTCACCCGGGACAGGGACCAGGGGCGGCTACACCTTC. V is TRBV18 and J is TRBJ1-2, with 9 bases fitting TRBD1. Trimming took 3 bases from V and 8 from J; bases not matched to a gene: 10. Germline V CDR1 and CDR2: KGHSH, LQKENI. This CDR3 is built from 15 residues.

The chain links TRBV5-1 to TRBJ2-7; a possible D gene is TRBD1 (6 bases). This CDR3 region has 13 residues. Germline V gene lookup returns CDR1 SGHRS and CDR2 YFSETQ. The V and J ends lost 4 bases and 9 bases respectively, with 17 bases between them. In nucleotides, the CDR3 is TGCGCCAGCAGCCTCGAGGACAGTCAAGGGCAGTACTTC. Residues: CASSLEDSQGQYF.

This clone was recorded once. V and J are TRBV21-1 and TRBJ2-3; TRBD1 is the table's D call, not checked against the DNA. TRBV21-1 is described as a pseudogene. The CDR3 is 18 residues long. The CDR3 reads CASSKRQEIGLPTDTQYF. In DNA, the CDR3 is TGTGCCAGCAGCAAGCGACAGGAAATAGGCCTACCCACAGATACGCAGTATTTT.

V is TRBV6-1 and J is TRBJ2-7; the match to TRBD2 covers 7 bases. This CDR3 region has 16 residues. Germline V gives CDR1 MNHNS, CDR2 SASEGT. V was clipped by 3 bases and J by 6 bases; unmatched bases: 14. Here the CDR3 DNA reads TGTGCCAGCAGTGATCGTATAAGCGGGGTCAGGGCCGAGCAGTACTTC. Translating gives CASSDRISGVRAEQYF.

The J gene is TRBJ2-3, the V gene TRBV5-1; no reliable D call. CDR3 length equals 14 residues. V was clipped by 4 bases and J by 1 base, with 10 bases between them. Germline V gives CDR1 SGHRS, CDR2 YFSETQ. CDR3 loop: CASSKRLGTDTQYF. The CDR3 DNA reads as TGCGCCAGCAGCAAGCGACTCGGCACAGATACGCAGTATTTT. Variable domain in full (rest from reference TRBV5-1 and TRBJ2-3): KAGVTQTPRYLIKTRGQQVTLSCSPISGHRSVSWYQQTPGQGLQFLFEYFSETQRNKGNFPGRFSGRQFSNSRSEMNVSTLELGDSALYLCASSKRLGTDTQYFGPGTRLTVL.